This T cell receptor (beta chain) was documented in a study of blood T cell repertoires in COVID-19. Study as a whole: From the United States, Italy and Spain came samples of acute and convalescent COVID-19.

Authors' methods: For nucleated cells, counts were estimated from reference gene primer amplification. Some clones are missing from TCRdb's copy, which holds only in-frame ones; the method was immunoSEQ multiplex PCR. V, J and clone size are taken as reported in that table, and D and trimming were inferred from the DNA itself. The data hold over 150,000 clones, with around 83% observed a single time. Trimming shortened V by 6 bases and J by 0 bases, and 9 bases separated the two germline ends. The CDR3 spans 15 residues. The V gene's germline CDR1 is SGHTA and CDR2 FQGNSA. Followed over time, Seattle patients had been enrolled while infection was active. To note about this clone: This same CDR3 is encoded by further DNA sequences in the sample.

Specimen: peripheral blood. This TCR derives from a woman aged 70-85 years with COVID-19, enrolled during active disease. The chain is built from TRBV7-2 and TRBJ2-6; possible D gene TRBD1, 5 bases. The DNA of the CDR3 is TGTGCCAGCAGTCGCGACAGCTCTGGGGCCAACGTCCTGACTTTC. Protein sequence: CASSRDSSGANVLTF.